This TCR beta chain was recorded in a study of regulatory T cells in long-lasting Graves disease. Study-wide context: The study enrolled newly diagnosed Graves' patients on antithyroid drugs under 3 months. Notes on the study in general: With persistent disease, TRBV28, TRBJ1-2 and TRBJ2-5 were the favored segments.

Construction of TCR beta libraries relied on iRepertoire HTBI primers and on Arm-PCR targeting CDR3 regions. TCRdb re-called the multiplex PCR reads through MiXCR, storing one row per CDR3 protein. The sample carries about 440,000 distinct CDR3 sequences, over 15% recorded once. This clonotype was recorded a few times. The antigen remains undetermined. This CDR3 is 16 amino acids long. The J segment lost 0 bases and the V segment lost 11 bases, leaving 12 bases of the junction unmatched. Germline CDR1 and CDR2: SGHVS and FNYEAQ. Time point reported: newly diagnosed GD, antithyroid drugs for less than 3 months. Following extraction of RNA from PBMCs, that RNA was used to make the TCR library. This same sample was also part of a study on T cells in Graves' hyperthyroidism and ophthalmopathy. From that study: In patients aged 18 to 65, hyperthyroidism was newly diagnosed, with duration under 2 months. The HTBI primer set drove a first-round RT-PCR of the TCR CDR3.

This TCR derives from a woman between 18 and 30 years old with Graves disease. J is TRBJ1-5 and V is TRBV7-6, with 8 bases lining up with TRBD1. The source material was peripheral blood mononuclear cells (PBMCs), sampled at new diagnosis, from a patient treated with antithyroid drugs. The CDR3 DNA follows: TGTGCCGTATCCGACGGGACAGGTATTAGCAATCAGCCCCAGCATTTT. The encoded protein is CAVSDGTGISNQPQHF.